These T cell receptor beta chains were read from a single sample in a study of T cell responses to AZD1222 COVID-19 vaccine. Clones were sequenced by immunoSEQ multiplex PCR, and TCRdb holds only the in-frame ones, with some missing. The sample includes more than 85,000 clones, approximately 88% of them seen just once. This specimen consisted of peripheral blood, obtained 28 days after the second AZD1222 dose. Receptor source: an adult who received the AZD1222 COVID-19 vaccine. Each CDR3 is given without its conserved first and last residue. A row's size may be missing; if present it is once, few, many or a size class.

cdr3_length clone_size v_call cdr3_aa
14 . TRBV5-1 ASSSSGGLGNSPLH
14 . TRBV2 ASRGTGGDGNQPQH
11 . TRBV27 ASRIGGQETQY
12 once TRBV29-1 SVVGTEPNQPQH
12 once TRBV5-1 ASSLDQGNYGYT
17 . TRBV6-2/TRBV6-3 ASSPPRQGTGRSNQPQH
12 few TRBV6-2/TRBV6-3 ASSYAGATIEAF
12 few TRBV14 ASSQPGQGMAAF
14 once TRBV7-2 ASSLVQGRSSYEQY
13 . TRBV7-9 ASSPGTSGGETQY
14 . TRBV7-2 ASSLGTGTGSGKLF
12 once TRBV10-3 AISGGTLNTEAF
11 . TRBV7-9 ASSPSGPYEQY
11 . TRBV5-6 ASSLSSLYGYT
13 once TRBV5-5 ASSFGSPGTGELF
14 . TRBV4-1 ASSHRAPQRGSPLH
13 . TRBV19 ASSIRGGRNSPLH
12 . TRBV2 ASSPTGRNSPLH
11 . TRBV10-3 AIRGTGAGEAF
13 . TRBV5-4 ASSLEAGAYNEQF
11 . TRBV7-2 ASSLSRSQPQH
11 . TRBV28 ASTRASSGTLH
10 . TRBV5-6 ASSSRWHEQY
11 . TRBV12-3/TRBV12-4 ASSLGRTDTQY
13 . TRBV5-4 ASSLATEPAYGYT
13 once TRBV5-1 ASSGRGAHDEKLF
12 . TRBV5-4 ASSRDSFRNTIY
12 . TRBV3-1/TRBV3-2 ASSQVPEERGYT
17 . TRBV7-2 ASSPPARTSGGAAETQY
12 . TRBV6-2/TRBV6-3 ASSTLTGMHGYT
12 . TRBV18 ASSPVDKEIIAF
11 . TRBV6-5 AGSRDSNYGYT
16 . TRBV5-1 ASNPHFPGTRGSYEQY
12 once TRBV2 ASSTQGIPETQY
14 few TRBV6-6 ASSSPGQGANQPQH
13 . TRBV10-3 AISDGIIVHYGYT
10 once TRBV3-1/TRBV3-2 ASSNSLREQY
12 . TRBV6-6 ASSYWQLDNEQF
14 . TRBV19 ASSLKRGRTYNEQF
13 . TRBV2 ASSTRDTGSEGYT
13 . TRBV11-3 ASSLAGQGSYEQY
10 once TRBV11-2 ASSRSTDTQY
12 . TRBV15 ATSRDQGLYEQY
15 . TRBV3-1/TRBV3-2 ASSQDPVAESAQPQH
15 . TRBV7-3 ASSTRQDSKIPGELF
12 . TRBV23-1 ASSQRQNFYEQY
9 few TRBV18 ASSPTGKAF
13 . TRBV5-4 ASSFWGSDNQPQH
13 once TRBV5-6 ASSFGTGSSNEQY
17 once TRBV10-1 ASMKGLAGGPGYTGELF
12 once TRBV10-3 AIRGAVSTDTQY
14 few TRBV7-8 ASRLRQGGGKTEAF
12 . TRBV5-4 ASSPLAGQKEAF